Sequencing of this TCR beta chain was carried out in a study of OX40 agonist ivuxolimab in advanced cancers. On the study more broadly: Partial responses, seen in three patients, involved one hepatocellular carcinoma and two cutaneous melanomas. Study-level findings and limits: There was clonal expansion of CD4+ and CD8+ blood T cells by week 6 at 0.1 to 3.0 mg/kg. The antigen specificity of the peripheral T cells (those that were expanded) was not determined.

Note on this clone: Its antigen is currently unknown.

Prior autoimmune disease or systemic immunosuppression barred patients. Assay: immunoSEQ multiplex PCR; the TCRdb copy retains only in-frame clones and omits some. The sample carries tens of thousands of clones, 88% recorded once. The CDR3 is 14 residues long. Germline CDR1 KGHSH, CDR2 LQKENI. Trimming removed 2 bases from V and 2 bases from J, with 7 bases in between. Sequences were derived from CD4+ or CD8+ T cells sorted from blood, sampled in a trial of the OX40 agonist ivuxolimab. This TCR was recovered from an adult with an advanced solid tumor such as melanoma, head and neck, liver or kidney cancer. This chain joins TRBV18 and TRBJ1-3; D perhaps matches TRBD1 (5 bases). As DNA, the CDR3 is TGTGCCAGCTCACCAGAGGGGCCTGGAAACACCATATATTTT. As protein: CASSPEGPGNTIYF.